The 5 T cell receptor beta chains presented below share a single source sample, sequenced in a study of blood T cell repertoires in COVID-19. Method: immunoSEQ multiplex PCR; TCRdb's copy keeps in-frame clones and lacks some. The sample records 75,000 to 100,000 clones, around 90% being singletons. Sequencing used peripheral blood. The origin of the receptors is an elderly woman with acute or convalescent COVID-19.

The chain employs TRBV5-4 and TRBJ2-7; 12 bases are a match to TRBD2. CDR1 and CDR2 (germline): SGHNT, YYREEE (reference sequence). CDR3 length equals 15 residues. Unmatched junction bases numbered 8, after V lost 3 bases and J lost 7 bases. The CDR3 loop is CASSSLAGGHREQYF. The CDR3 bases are TGTGCCAGCAGCTCCCTAGCGGGAGGGCATCGGGAGCAGTACTTC.

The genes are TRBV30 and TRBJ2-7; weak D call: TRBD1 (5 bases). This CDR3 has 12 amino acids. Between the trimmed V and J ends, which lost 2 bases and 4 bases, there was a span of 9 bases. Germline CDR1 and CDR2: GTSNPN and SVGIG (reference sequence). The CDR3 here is CAWSTQGYEQYF. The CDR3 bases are TGTGCCTGGAGTACCCAGGGTTACGAGCAGTACTTC.

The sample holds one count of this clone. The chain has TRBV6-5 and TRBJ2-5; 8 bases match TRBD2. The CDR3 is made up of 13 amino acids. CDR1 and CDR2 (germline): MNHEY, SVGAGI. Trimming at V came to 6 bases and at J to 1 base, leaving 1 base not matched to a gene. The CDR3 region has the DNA TGTGCCAGCAGACTAGCGGCCCAAGAGACCCAGTACTTC. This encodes CASRLAAQETQYF.

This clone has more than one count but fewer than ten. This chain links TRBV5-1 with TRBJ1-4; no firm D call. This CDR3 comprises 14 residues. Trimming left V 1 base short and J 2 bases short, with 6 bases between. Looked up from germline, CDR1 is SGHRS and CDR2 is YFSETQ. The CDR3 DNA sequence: TGCGCCAGCAGCTTGATCGCGACTAATGAAAAACTGTTTTTT. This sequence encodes CASSLIATNEKLFF.

CDR3 DNA: TGTGCCAGCAGCCGACGGATAGTAACCGGGACTTCTCAAGAGACCCAGTACTTC. It codes for CASSRRIVTGTSQETQYF. The V call is TRBV27, the J call TRBJ2-5, with D tentatively TRBD2 (6 bases). The CDR3 is 18 amino acids. V dropped 6 bases and J dropped 2 bases, with 25 bases sitting between them. CDR1 MNHEY and CDR2 SMNVEV come from the germline V gene (reference sequence).